This T cell receptor (beta chain) was captured in a study of response to subunit inactivated influenza vaccine. The V end was cut by 0 bases, the J end by 0 bases, with 18 bases between. This CDR3 is 18 amino acids long. CDR1 and CDR2 from the germline V gene are SGHKS and YYEKEE (reference sequence). Via MiXCR, TCRdb re-called the RT-PCR reads, giving one row per CDR3 protein. The sample consists of 280,000 or so distinct CDR3 sequences, about a fifth of them appearing once. J is TRBJ1-2 and V is TRBV5-5; possibly TRBD1 for D (6 bases). The sequence came from a man aged 50-75 years who received an inactivated influenza vaccine. This sample comprised PBMCs from blood, obtained about 20 months after vaccination. The CDR3 bases are TGTGCCAGCAGCTTGGGCCCTCGGACAGTGCTCTCTAACTATGGCTACACCTTC. It encodes CASSLGPRTVLSNYGYTF.